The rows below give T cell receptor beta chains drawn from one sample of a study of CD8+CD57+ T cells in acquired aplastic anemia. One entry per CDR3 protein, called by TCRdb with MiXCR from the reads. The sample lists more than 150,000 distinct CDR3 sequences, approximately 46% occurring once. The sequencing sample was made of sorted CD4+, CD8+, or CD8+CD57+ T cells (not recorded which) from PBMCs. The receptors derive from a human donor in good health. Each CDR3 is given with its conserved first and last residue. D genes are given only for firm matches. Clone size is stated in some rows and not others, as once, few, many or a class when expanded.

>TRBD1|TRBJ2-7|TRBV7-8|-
TGTGCCAGCAGCCAAAACCACGGGACAGGTGACGAGCAGTACTTC
CASSQNHGTGDEQYF
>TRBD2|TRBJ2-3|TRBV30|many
TGTGCCTGGAGGGCTAGCGGGAGCACAGATACGCAGTATTTT
CAWRASGSTDTQYF
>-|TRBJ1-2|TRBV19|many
TGTGCCAGCACCGAGGGACTCGACTATGGCTACACCTTC
CASTEGLDYGYTF
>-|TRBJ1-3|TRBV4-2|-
TGTGCCAGCAGCCAAGATCTCGGCTCGGGGCTTGGAAACACCATATATTTT
CASSQDLGSGLGNTIYF
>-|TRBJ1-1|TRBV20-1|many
TGCAGTGCTAGAGACCACAGGGACACTGAAGCTTTCTTT
CSARDHRDTEAFF
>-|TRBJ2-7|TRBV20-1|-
TGCAGTGCTAGAGATGGACACACCTACGAGCAGTACTTC
CSARDGHTYEQYF
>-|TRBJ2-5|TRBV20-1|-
TGCAGTGCGACGGGAGAGACCCAGTACTTC
CSATGETQYF
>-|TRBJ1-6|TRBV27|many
TGTGCCAGCAGTTCAACAGGGAAGGGATCACCCCTCCACTTT
CASSSTGKGSPLHF
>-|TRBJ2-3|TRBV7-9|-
TGTGCCAGCAGCTTAAGCAGGGTAGGAGATACGCAGTATTTT
CASSLSRVGDTQYF
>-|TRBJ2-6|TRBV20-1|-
TGCAGTGCTAGCGAGGGGAGCTCTGGGGCCAACGTCCTGACTTTC
CSASEGSSGANVLTF
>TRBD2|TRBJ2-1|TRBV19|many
TGTGCCAGTAGTCCCGCAGGGGCGGGAGGGCCCCAGGTCGAGCAGTTCTTC
CASSPAGAGGPQVEQFF
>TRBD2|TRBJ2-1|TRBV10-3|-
TGTGCCATCAGTGAGGCGCTCCAGCTGCGGGGGGGCAGGAATGAGCAGTTCTTC
CAISEALQLRGGRNEQFF
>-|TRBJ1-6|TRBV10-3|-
TGTGCCATCAGTGCTAAAGGAAAGGGGCTGGATTCACCCCTCCACTTT
CAISAKGKGLDSPLHF
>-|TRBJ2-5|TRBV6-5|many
TGTGCCAGCAGCTACACGGCATTTCAAGAGACCCAGTACTTC
CASSYTAFQETQYF
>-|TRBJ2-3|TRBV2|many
TGTGCCAGCAGGCCCCAGGGACGAGGCACAGATACGCAGTATTTT
CASRPQGRGTDTQYF
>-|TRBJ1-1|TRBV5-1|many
TGCGCCAGCAGCTTGGGTCCTACGGTCACTGAAGCTTTCTTT
CASSLGPTVTEAFF
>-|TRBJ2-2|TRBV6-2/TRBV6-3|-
TGTGCCAGCAGTTACTCCCTTACGTCCGGGAGCACCGGGGAGCTGTTTTTT
CASSYSLTSGSTGELFF
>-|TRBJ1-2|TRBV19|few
TGTGCCAGTAGCGGGACATTTGAGGCCTATGGCTACACCTTC
CASSGTFEAYGYTF
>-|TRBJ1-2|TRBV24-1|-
TGTGCCACCAGTGGTGAGGTGAAGGGTAACTATGGCTACACCTTC
CATSGEVKGNYGYTF
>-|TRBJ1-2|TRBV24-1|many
TGTGCCACCAGTGATTCACAGGGTGGCCGCTATGGCTACACCTTC
CATSDSQGGRYGYTF
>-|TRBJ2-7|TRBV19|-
TGTGCCAGTAGTATTGTAATGGGGGGCTGGGACGAGCAGTACTTC
CASSIVMGGWDEQYF
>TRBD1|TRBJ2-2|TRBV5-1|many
TGCGCCAGCTGGACAGGGGTATACACCGGGGAGCTGTTTTTT
CASWTGVYTGELFF
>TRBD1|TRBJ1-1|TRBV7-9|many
TGTGCCAGCAGCACTCGGACAGGAATGAACACTGAAGCTTTCTTT
CASSTRTGMNTEAFF
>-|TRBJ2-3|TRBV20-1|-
TGCGGTGCTAGGCACGGGCTCCTTGGCACAGATACGCAGTATTTT
CGARHGLLGTDTQYF
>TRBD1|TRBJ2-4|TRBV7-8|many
TGTGCCAGCAGCCCCGACAGGGCCATAGCCAAAAACATTCAGTACTTC
CASSPDRAIAKNIQYF
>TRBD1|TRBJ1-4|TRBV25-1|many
TGTGCCAGCAGTGGCGACAGGGGGCTAGGTGAAAAACTGTTTTTT
CASSGDRGLGEKLFF
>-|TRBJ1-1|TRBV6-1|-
TGTGCCAGCAGTGAACTCAGCAGGCTCGAGGGCACTGAAGCTTTCTTT
CASSELSRLEGTEAFF
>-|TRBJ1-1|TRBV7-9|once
TGTGCCAGCAGCCGGGACGGTAACACTAAAGCTTTCTTT
CASSRDGNTKAFF
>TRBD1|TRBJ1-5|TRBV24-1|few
TGTGCCACCAGTGACCGGACAGGGTATCAGCCCCAGCATTTT
CATSDRTGYQPQHF
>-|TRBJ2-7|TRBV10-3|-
TGTGCCATCAGTGAGTCTCGCCAGTCCTACGAGCAGTACTTC
CAISESRQSYEQYF
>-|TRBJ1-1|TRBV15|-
TGTGCCACCAGCGCCCAGCCTCGGACAGAAACGAACACTGAAGCTTTCTTT
CATSAQPRTETNTEAFF
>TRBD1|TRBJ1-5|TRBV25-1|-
TGTGCCAGCAGTTACGGGACAGGGGATTTCCAGCCCCAGCATTTT
CASSYGTGDFQPQHF
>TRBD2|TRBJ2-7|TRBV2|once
TGTGCCAGCAGGATCCCGTTAGCGGGGAGATACGAGCAGTACTTC
CASRIPLAGRYEQYF
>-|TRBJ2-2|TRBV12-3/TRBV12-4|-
TGTGCCAGCAGTCCGGAGGGACTGCTGAACACCGGGGAGCTGTTTTTT
CASSPEGLLNTGELFF
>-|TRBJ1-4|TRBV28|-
TGTGCCAGCAGTACCGAGACCGCGGGGGCCGAAAAACTGTTTTTT
CASSTETAGAEKLFF
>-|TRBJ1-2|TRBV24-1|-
TGTGCCACCAGTGATTTGGACAGTTTCTACACCTTC
CATSDLDSFYTF
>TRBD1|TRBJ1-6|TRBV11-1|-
TGTGCCAGCAGCCAGCCTAGGGACAGTGCTAATTCACCCCTCCACTTT
CASSQPRDSANSPLHF
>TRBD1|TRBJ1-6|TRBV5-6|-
TGTGCCAGCAGCCTACCGGGACAGGTCAATTCACCCCTCCACTTT
CASSLPGQVNSPLHF
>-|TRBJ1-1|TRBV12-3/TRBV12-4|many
TGTGCCAGCAGATACAGGGAGGACACTGAAGCTTTCTTT
CASRYREDTEAFF
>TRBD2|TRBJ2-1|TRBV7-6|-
TGTGCCAGCAGCTTACGGGCTAGCGGGGACAATGAGCAGTTCTTC
CASSLRASGDNEQFF
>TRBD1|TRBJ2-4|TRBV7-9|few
TGTGCCACCTCCAGGGGGCTAGCGATCACAAACATTCAGTACTTC
CATSRGLAITNIQYF
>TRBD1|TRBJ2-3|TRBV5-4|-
TGTGCCAGCAGCTTACAGGGACAGGGGGCGAAGGATACGCAGTATTTT
CASSLQGQGAKDTQYF
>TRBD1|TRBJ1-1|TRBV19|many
TGTGCCAGTAGTTTACAGGGGGCCACTGAAGCTTTCTTT
CASSLQGATEAFF
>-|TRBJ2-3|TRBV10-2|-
TGCGCCAGCACGCCCCCCCCCGATTCAGATACGCAGTATTTT
CASTPPPDSDTQYF
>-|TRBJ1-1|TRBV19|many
TGTGCCAGTAGTCCTGAGGGAATTGGGGGACGGAACACTGAAGCTTTCTTT
CASSPEGIGGRNTEAFF
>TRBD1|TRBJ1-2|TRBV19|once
TGTGCCAGTAGCGTGGACAGGGAGCTATATGGCTACACCTTC
CASSVDRELYGYTF
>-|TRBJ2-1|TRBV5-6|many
TGTGCCAGCAACACGGAAAGGGTGCGGGGCTCCTACAATGAGCAGTTCTTC
CASNTERVRGSYNEQFF
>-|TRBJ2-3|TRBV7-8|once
TGTGCCAGCAGCTCACGACTACTAGATACGCAGTATTTT
CASSSRLLDTQYF
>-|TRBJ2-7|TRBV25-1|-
TGTGCCAGCAGAGACGCTAGCTGGAGCTCCTACGAGCAGTACTTC
CASRDASWSSYEQYF
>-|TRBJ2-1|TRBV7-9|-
TGTGCCAGCAGTCGAGGGGGCGGGAGTTCCTACAATGAGCAGTTCTTC
CASSRGGGSSYNEQFF
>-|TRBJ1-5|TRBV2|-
TGTGCCAGCAGTGGGGTCTATAGCAATCAGCCCCAGCATTTT
CASSGVYSNQPQHF
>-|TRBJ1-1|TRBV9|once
TGTGCCAGCAGCGTGGACAGTGATTTTGAAGCTTTCTTT
CASSVDSDFEAFF
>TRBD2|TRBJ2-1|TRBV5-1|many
TGCGCCAGCAGCCCCGTTTCTAGCGGGACTTTTGAGCAGTTCTTC
CASSPVSSGTFEQFF